The 7 T cell receptor beta chains in this list originate from one sample, sequenced in a study of cytomegalovirus exposure and HLA in healthy donors. Researchers ran the PCR with 60 Vbeta and 13 Jbeta primers. Clones were sequenced by immunoSEQ multiplex PCR, and TCRdb holds only the in-frame ones, with some missing. The sample records around 250,000 clones, approximately 82% being singletons. Sequenced: PBMCs. The receptors shown here come from a woman aged 55-69 years in good health and CMV-seropositive.

This clone occurred once. The V call is TRBV19, the J call TRBJ1-4; 9 bases agree with TRBD1. The V and J ends lost 4 bases and 7 bases, in that order; junction bases with no gene match: 4. Germline CDR1 reads LNHDA; CDR2 reads SQIVND (reference sequence). The CDR3 runs 14 residues. This CDR3 is CASSTGQGGEKLFF. CDR3 sequence (DNA): TGTGCCAGTAGTACGGGACAGGGAGGTGAAAAACTGTTTTTT.

The table lists this clone with a count of one. The chain links TRBV6-1 to TRBJ2-3, with 7 bases identical to TRBD1. This CDR3 is built from 17 residues. The junction had 14 bases not matched to a gene; V was cut back by 4 bases and J by 4 bases. Looked up from germline, CDR1 is MNHNS and CDR2 is SASEGT. CDR3 sequence (DNA): TGTGCCAGCAGTGCTCGGACAGGAGGACCCACCGCAGATACGCAGTATTTT. Its translation is CASSARTGGPTADTQYF.

The chain joins TRBV6-6 to TRBJ1-1; the D is unclear. V lost 6 bases to trimming and J lost 2 bases, with 10 bases between them. CDR3 length: 13 amino acids. CDR1 MNHNY and CDR2 SVGAGI come from the germline V gene (reference sequence). CDR3 bases: TGTGCCAGCAGCGGGGAAATAAACACTGAAGCTTTCTTT. This sequence encodes CASSGEINTEAFF.

V usage is TRBV5-1 and J usage is TRBJ2-1; the match to TRBD2 covers 8 bases. The CDR3 length is 15 residues. The germline V gene has CDR1 SGHRS and CDR2 YFSETQ. The trim removed 2 bases at V and 1 base at J, leaving 2 bases unmatched. The CDR3 spells CASSLAGVSYNEQFF. As DNA, the CDR3 is TGCGCCAGCAGCTTAGCGGGAGTGTCCTACAATGAGCAGTTCTTC.

The rearrangement joins TRBV7-9 to TRBJ2-5, with 9 bases fitting TRBD2. The length of the CDR3 is 16 residues. Germline loops: CDR1 SEHNR, CDR2 FQNEAQ (reference sequence). V trimming: 2 bases; J trimming: 8 bases; junction bases outside the gene matches: 12. CDR3 protein: CASSLRGSGRGETQYF. For the CDR3, the DNA is TGTGCCAGCAGCTTAAGGGGTAGCGGGAGAGGGGAAACCCAGTACTTC.

The chain links TRBV12-5 to TRBJ2-1; 11 bases agree with TRBD2. The CDR3 sequence is 14 residues long. Per the germline V gene, CDR1 is LGHNT and CDR2 is FRNRAP. After removal of 1 base from V and 11 bases from J, the junction contained 4 bases not matched to a gene. The CDR3 loop reads CASGLASGRQQQFF. The CDR3 region has the DNA TGTGCTAGTGGTTTGGCTAGCGGGAGGCAACAGCAGTTCTTC.

The V and J genes are TRBV5-4 and TRBJ2-7; D perhaps matches TRBD1 (5 bases). Trimming took off 0 bases at V and 7 bases at J, with 11 bases between the two ends. CDR1 is SGHNT, CDR2 YYREEE, per germline (reference sequence). This CDR3 contains 13 residues. In nucleotides, the CDR3 is TGTGCCAGCAGCTTGGTAGGGGCAAATGAGCAGTACTTC. This encodes CASSLVGANEQYF.